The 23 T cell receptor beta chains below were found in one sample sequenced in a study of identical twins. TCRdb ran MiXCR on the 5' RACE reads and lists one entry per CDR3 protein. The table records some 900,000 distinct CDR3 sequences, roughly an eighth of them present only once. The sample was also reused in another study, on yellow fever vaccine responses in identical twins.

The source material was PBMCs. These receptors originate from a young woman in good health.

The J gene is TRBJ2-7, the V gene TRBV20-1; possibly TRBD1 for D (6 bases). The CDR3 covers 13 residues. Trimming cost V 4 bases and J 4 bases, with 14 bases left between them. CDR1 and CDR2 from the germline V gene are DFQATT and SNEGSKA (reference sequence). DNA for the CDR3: TGCAGTGCTACACCGGGACAACCTTACGAGCAGTACTTC. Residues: CSATPGQPYEQYF.

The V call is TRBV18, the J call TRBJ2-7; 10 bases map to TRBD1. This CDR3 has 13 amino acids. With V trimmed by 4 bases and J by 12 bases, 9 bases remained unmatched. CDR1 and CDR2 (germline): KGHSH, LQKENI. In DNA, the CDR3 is TGTGCCAGCTCACTAGGGAATAGACAGGGGGCGTACGTC. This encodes CASSLGNRQGAYV.

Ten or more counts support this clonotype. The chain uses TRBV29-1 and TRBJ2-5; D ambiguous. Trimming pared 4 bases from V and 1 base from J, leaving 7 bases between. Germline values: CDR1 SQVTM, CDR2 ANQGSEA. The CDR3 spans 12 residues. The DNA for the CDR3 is TGCAGCGTTGGTCACCTCCAAGAGACCCAGTACTTC. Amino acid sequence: CSVGHLQETQYF.

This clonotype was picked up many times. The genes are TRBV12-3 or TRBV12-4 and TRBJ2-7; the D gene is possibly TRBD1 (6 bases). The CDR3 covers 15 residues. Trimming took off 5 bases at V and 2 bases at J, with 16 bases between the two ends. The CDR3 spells CASSTNRERTYEQYF. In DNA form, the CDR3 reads TGTGCCAGCAGTACCAACAGGGAAAGAACCTACGAGCAGTACTTC.

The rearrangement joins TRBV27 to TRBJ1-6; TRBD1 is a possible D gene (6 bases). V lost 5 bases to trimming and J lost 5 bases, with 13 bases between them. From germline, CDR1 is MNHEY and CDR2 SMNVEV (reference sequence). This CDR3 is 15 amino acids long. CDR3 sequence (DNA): TGTGCCAGCAGTCTAGGACAGCTTAATAATTCACCCCTCCACTTT. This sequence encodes CASSLGQLNNSPLHF.

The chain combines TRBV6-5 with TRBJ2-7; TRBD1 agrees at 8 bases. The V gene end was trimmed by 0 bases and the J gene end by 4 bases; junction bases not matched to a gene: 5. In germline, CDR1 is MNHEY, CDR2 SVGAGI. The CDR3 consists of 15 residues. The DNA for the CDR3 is TGTGCCAGCAGTTACTCGACTAACAGGGGGTACGAGCAGTACTTC. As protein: CASSYSTNRGYEQYF.

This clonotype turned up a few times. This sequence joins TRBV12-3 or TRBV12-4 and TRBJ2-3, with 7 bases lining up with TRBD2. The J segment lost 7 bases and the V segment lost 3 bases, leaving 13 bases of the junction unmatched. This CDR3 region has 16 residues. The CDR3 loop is CASSFGQREMGYTQYF. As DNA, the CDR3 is TGTGCCAGCAGTTTCGGTCAGCGGGAAATGGGGTATACGCAGTATTTT.

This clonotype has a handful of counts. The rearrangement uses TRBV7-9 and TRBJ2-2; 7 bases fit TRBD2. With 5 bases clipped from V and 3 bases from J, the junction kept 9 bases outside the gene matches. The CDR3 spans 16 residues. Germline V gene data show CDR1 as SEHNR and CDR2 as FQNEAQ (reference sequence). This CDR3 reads CASSPMGGPHTGELFF. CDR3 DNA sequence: TGTGCCAGCAGCCCCATGGGAGGGCCTCACACCGGGGAGCTGTTTTTT.

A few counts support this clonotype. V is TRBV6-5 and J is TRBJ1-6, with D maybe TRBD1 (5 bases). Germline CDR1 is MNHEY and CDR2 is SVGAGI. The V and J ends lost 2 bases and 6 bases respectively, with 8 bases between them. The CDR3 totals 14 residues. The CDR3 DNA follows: TGTGCCAGCAGTTACCAGGGCCCTAATTCACCCCTCCACTTT. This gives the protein CASSYQGPNSPLHF.

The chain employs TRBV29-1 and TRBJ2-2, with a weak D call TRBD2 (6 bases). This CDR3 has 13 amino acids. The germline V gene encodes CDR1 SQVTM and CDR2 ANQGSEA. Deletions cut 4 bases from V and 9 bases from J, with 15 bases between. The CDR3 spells CSVGSGLSRELFF. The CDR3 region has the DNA TGCAGCGTTGGATCCGGACTATCCCGGGAGCTGTTTTTT.

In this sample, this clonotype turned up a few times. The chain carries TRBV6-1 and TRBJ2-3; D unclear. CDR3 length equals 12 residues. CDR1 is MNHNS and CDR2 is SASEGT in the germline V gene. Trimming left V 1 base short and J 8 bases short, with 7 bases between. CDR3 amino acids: CASSEVAVTQYF. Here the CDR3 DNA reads TGTGCCAGCAGTGAAGTTGCTGTTACGCAGTATTTT.

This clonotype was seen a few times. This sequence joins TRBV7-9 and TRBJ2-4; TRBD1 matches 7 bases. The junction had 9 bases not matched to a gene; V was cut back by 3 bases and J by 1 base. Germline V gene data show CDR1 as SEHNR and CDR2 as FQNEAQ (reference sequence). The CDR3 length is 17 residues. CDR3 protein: CASSLLVTGAAKNIQYF. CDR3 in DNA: TGTGCCAGCAGCTTGTTGGTCACAGGGGCGGCCAAAAACATTCAGTACTTC.

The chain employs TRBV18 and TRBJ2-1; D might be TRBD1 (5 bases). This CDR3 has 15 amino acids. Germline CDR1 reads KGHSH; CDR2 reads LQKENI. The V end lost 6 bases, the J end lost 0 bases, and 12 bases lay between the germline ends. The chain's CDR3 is CASSEQASSYNEQFF. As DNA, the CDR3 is TGTGCCAGCTCGGAACAGGCCAGCTCCTACAATGAGCAGTTCTTC. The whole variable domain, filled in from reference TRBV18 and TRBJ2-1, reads NAGVMQNPRHLVRRRGQEARLRCSPMKGHSHVYWYRQLPEEGLKFMVYLQKENIIDESGMPKERFSAEFPKEGPSILRIQQVVRGDSAAYFCASSEQASSYNEQFFGPGTRLTVL.

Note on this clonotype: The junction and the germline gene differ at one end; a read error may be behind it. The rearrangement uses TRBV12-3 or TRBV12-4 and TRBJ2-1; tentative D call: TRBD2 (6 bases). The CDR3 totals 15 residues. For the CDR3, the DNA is TGTACCAGCAGTTTTTATGCGGGGAACGGGGACGGGCAGTTCTTC. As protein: CTSSFYAGNGDGQFF.

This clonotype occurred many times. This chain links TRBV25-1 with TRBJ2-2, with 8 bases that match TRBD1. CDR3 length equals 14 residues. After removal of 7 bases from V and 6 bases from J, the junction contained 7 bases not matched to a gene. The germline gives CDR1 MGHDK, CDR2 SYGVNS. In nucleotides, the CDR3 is TGTGCCAGCAACCCCATGACAGGGGCCGGGGAGCTGTTTTTT. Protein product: CASNPMTGAGELFF.

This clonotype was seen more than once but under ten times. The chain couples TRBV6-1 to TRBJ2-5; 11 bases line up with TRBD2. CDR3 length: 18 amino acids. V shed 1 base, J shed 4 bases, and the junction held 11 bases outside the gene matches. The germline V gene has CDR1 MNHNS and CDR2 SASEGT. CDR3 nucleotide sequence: TGTGCCAGCAGTGAAGTGAGACTAGCGGGAATGCGGTCAGAGACCCAGTACTTC. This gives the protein CASSEVRLAGMRSETQYF.

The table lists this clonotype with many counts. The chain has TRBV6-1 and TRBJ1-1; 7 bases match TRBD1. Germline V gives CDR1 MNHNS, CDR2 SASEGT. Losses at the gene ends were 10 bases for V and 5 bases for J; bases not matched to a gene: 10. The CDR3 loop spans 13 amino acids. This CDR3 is CATRDRAGTEAFF. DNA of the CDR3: TGTGCCACGAGAGACAGGGCGGGAACTGAAGCTTTCTTT.

The CDR3 nucleotides read TGTGCCAGCAGTTTGGGGTTAGGCAGACATCAGCCCCAGCATTTT. It specifies CASSLGLGRHQPQHF. The chain combines TRBV12-3 or TRBV12-4 with TRBJ1-5; the D is unclear. The CDR3 has 15 residues. Trimming removed 3 bases from V and 5 bases from J, with 14 bases in between.

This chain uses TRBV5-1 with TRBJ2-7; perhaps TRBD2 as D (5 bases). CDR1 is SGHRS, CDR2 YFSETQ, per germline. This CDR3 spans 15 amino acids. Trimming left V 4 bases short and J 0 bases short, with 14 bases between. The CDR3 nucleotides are TGCGCCAGCAGCCCCAAACCCGGAGGCTCCTACGAGCAGTACGTC. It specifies CASSPKPGGSYEQYV.

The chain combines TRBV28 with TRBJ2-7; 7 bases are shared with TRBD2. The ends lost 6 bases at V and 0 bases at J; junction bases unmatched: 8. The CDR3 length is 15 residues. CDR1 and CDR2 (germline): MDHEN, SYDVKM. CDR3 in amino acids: CASSTSGTSSYEQYF. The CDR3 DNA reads TGTGCCAGCAGCACCAGCGGGACGAGCTCCTACGAGCAGTACTTC.

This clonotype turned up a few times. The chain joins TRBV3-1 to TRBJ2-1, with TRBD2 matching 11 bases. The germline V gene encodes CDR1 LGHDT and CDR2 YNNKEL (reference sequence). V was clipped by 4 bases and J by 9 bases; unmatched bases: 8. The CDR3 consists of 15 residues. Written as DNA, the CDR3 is TGTGCCAGCAGCCCTATAGCGGGAGGGGGTGGTGAGCAGTTCTTC. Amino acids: CASSPIAGGGGEQFF.

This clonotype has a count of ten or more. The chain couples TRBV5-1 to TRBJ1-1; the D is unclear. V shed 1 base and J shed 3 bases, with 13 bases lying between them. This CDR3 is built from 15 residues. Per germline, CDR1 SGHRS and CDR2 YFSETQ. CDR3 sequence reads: CASSLIGRFDTEAFF. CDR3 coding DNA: TGCGCCAGCAGCTTGATAGGTAGGTTCGACACTGAAGCTTTCTTT.

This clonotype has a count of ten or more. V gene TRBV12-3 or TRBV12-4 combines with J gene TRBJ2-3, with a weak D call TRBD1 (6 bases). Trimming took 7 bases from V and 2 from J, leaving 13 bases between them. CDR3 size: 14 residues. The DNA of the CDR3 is TGTGCCAGCAATAAACAGGGCCCCACAGATACGCAGTATTTT. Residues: CASNKQGPTDTQYF.